Listed below are T cell receptor beta chains from one sample, sequenced in a study of tumor-infiltrating lymphocytes in primary liver carcinoma. TCRdb ran MiXCR on the multiplex PCR reads and lists one entry per CDR3 protein. The repertoire includes tens of thousands of distinct CDR3 sequences, roughly two thirds of them detected once, and 25% to 35% sits in the top ten. The sample was liver tumor tissue from sampling region 3. The receptor source for this set is a woman in her 30s with primary liver carcinoma and hepatitis B virus infection. Both conserved end residues are part of each CDR3. The order of the fields is clone size, J gene, D gene, V gene, CDR3 protein, CDR3 DNA. D genes are given only for firm matches. Size is omitted from some rows. Given values are once, few, many or a class for expanded clones.

few | TRBJ2-2 | - | TRBV4-2 | CASRQGATGELFF | TGTGCCAGCAGGCAAGGGGCTACCGGGGAACTGTTTTTT
- | TRBJ2-2 | - | TRBV11-2 | CARSVEAGDTGELFF | TGTGCCCGCAGCGTAGAGGCAGGGGACACTGGGGAGCTGTTTTTT
- | TRBJ1-2 | - | TRBV6-5 | CASNYSALRGYGYTF | TGTGCCAGCAATTACTCAGCCCTGCGGGGTTATGGCTACACCTTT
medium-sized | TRBJ2-3 | - | TRBV29-1 | CSVVGLDSSTDTQYF | TGCAGCGTTGTCGGTTTGGACTCAAGCACAGATACGCAGTATTTT
- | TRBJ1-6 | - | TRBV11-2 | CATSLEVTAISPLHF | TGTGCCACTAGCTTAGAGGTGACAGCTATCTCGCCCCTCCACTTT
- | TRBJ2-7 | - | TRBV12-3/TRBV12-4 | CASSLGDRLVVSSHEHYF | TGTGCCAGCAGTTTAGGAGACAGACTAGTAGTCAGCTCCCACGAGCACTACTTC
- | TRBJ2-1 | TRBD2 | TRBV11-2 | CASSSAGGRGEQFF | TGTGCCAGCAGCTCGGCCGGGGGGAGGGGTGAGCAGTTCTTC
once | TRBJ1-1 | - | TRBV30 | CARSVLRAPSDTEAFF | TGTGCCCGGAGTGTACTCCGGGCCCCCTCGGACACTGAAGCTTTCTTT
- | TRBJ2-7 | TRBD1 | TRBV29-1 | CNVEQGSVPRRDF | TGTAACGTTGAACAGGGGTCCGTCCCCCGACGGGACTTC
many | TRBJ2-5 | - | TRBV9 | CASSVEVETRRETQYF | TGTGCCAGCAGCGTAGAGGTAGAAACCCGCCGAGAGACCCAGTACTTC
- | TRBJ2-5 | TRBD1 | TRBV19 | CVSSNPEAGTGRETQYF | TGTGTCAGTAGTAATCCCGAAGCCGGGACAGGACGAGAGACCCAGTACTTC
- | TRBJ1-1 | TRBD1 | TRBV11-2 | CASSARDRGRRWSNTEAFF | TGTGCCAGCAGCGCTCGGGACAGGGGGCGGAGGTGGAGTAACACTGAAGCTTTCTTT
- | TRBJ2-1 | - | TRBV28 | CASNTDTMGDFF | TGTGCCAGCAATACCGATACTATGGGGGACTTCTTC
- | TRBJ2-3 | TRBD1 | TRBV11-2 | CAIRRRTGVDTDTQYF | TGTGCCATCAGGCGGAGGACAGGGGTAGACACAGATACGCAGTATTTT
- | TRBJ2-2 | - | TRBV6-4 | CASNLTDDTGERFF | TGTGCCAGCAATCTAACGGACGACACCGGGGAGCGGTTTTTT
- | TRBJ2-7 | - | TRBV11-2 | CVSGPRAGYEYEQYF | TGTGTCAGCGGCCCCCGGGCGGGATATGAGTACGAGCAGTACTTC
- | TRBJ1-1 | TRBD1 | TRBV11-2 | CASRYTGGRAETSF | TGTGCCAGTAGATATACAGGGGGGAGGGCTGAAACTTCCTTT
- | TRBJ2-1 | - | TRBV10-1 | CASSDRSSYNEQFF | TGCGCCAGCAGTGACAGAAGCTCCTACAATGAGCAGTTCTTC
few | TRBJ1-6 | - | TRBV10-3 | CAIGQLNSPLHF | TGTGCCATCGGACAGCTTAATTCACCCCTCCACTTT
- | TRBJ2-2 | TRBD2 | TRBV4-3 | CASSVLAGGPRTNTGELFF | TGTGCCAGCAGCGTACTAGCGGGAGGGCCCCGTACGAACACAGGGGAGCTGTTTTTT
- | TRBJ1-2 | TRBD1 | TRBV6-2/TRBV6-3 | CASSETGERGYTF | TGTGCCAGCAGTGAAACAGGGGAGCGCGGCTACACCTTC
few | TRBJ2-7 | TRBD1 | TRBV29-1 | CSIGQGGGEQYF | TGCAGCATTGGACAGGGTGGGGGCGAGCAATACTTC